This T cell receptor (beta chain) was sequenced during a study of neurological immune-mediated disorders. Notes on the study in general: One related-CDR3 cluster, identified by phylogenetic grouping, held the repertoires of 18 of 34 multiple sclerosis patients and was a possible signature. The expanded clones of different subjects shared no CDR3 amino acid sequences (suggesting private repertoires in all groups).

The J segment lost 5 bases and the V segment lost 7 bases, leaving 9 bases of the junction unmatched. Germline V CDR1 and CDR2: SGHRS, YFSETQ. This CDR3 region has 13 residues. This clonotype was seen at least ten times. What it recognizes is unknown. MiXCR, applied by TCRdb to the 5' RACE reads, yields one record per CDR3 protein. The sample yields about 62,000 distinct CDR3 sequences, over 3.5% seen once. This TCR came from a woman in her forties or fifties with multiple sclerosis. The material sequenced was PBMCs. The chain couples TRBV5-1 to TRBJ2-7; 7 positions agree with TRBD1. The CDR3 reads CASRSLGTDEQYF. The CDR3 bases are TGCGCCAGCCGCTCCCTAGGGACAGACGAGCAGTACTTC.